The 5 T cell receptor beta chains given below trace back to one sample, sequenced in a study of Ad26.COV2.S vaccination and SARS-CoV-2 variants. Sequencing used immunoSEQ multiplex PCR; TCRdb keeps in-frame clones, though not all of them. Here the sample spans hundreds of thousands of clones, approximately 88% being singletons. Documented treatment: 15 to 20 received Ad26.COV2.S at low or high dose, single or two shots; several received placebo; per-sample allocation not given. Sample collection was performed on day 63 after the first vaccine or placebo injection. The sample was peripheral blood, taken in a trial of Ad26.COV2.S vaccine versus placebo. The receptor set was obtained from a person aged 18 to 65 who received the Ad26.COV2.S COVID-19 vaccine or a placebo.

The chain links TRBV12-5 to TRBJ1-6; D is undetermined. This CDR3 is built from 16 residues. Germline CDR1 and CDR2: LGHNT and FRNRAP. Trimming removed 1 base from V and 0 bases from J, with 7 bases in between. In DNA, the CDR3 is TGTGCTAGTGGTTTGGCTGTGAGCTCCTATAATTCACCCCTCCACTTT. Translating gives CASGLAVSSYNSPLHF. The entire variable domain, with the rest obtained from reference TRBV12-5 and TRBJ1-6, is as follows: DARVTQTPRHKVTEMGQEVTMRCQPILGHNTVFWYRQTMMQGLELLAYFRNRAPLDDSGMPKDRFSAEMPDATLATLKIQPSEPRDSAVYFCASGLAVSSYNSPLHFGNGTRLTVT.

The gene calls are TRBV6-5 and TRBJ1-1; D gene ambiguous. CDR1 and CDR2 from the germline V gene are MNHEY and SVGAGI. V shed 5 bases and J shed 1 base, with 8 bases lying between them. The CDR3 contains 13 residues. This CDR3 is CASSNQQNTEAFF. The DNA for the CDR3 is TGTGCCAGCAGTAATCAGCAGAACACTGAAGCTTTCTTT.

This chain links TRBV5-5 with TRBJ1-6; D is unresolved. CDR1 is SGHKS, CDR2 YYEKEE, per germline (reference sequence). CDR3 size: 14 residues. V was clipped by 1 base and J by 9 bases, with 11 bases between them. CDR3 sequence reads: CASSLSGSSSPLHF. In nucleotides, the CDR3 is TGTGCCAGCAGCTTGTCAGGAAGTAGTTCACCCCTCCACTTT.

The chain is built from TRBV10-2 and TRBJ2-1; 9 bases fit TRBD1. The CDR3 is 15 residues long. Germline V gene data show CDR1 as WSHSY and CDR2 as SAAADI. V shed 6 bases, J shed 4 bases, and the junction held 7 bases outside the gene matches. The CDR3 sequence is CASRHAGTGYNEQFF. The CDR3 DNA follows: TGCGCCAGCAGACACGCCGGGACAGGGTACAATGAGCAGTTCTTC.

The chain uses TRBV19 and TRBJ1-3; possibly TRBD1 for D (6 bases). This CDR3 contains 14 residues. Trimming shortened V by 6 bases and J by 4 bases, and 13 bases separated the two germline ends. The germline gives CDR1 LNHDA, CDR2 SQIVND (reference sequence). CDR3 sequence: CASSLQGDGNTIYF. CDR3 nucleotide sequence: TGTGCCAGTAGCCTACAGGGCGACGGAAACACCATATATTTT.